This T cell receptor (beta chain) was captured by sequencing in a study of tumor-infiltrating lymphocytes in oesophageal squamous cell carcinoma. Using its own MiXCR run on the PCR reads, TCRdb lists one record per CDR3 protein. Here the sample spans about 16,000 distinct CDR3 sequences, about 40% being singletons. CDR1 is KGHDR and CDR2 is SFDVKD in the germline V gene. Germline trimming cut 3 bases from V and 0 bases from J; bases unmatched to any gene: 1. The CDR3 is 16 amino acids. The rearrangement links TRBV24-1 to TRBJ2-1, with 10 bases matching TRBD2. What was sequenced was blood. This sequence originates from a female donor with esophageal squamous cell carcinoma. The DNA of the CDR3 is TGTGCCACCAGTGATAGCGGGAGGGCCTCCTACAATGAGCAGTTCTTC. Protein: CATSDSGRASYNEQFF.